The 3 T cell receptor beta chains below were found in one sample sequenced in a study of beta chain features in type 1 diabetes. All of the isolated RNA was reverse transcribed, so expressed TCRB transcripts were sequenced. Profiled with immunoSEQ multiplex PCR; TCRdb holds only in-frame clones, not every one. The table includes 350,000 or so clones, around 19% detected once. Sequenced: naive CD4+ T cells from blood. Source of these receptors: a woman aged 18-30 years in good health.

There are a few counts of this clone. The V and J genes are TRBV4-3 and TRBJ2-3, with 7 bases aligning to TRBD2. Germline V CDR1 and CDR2: LGHNA, YSLEER. The CDR3 is 15 residues long. V lost 4 bases, J lost 3 bases, and 7 bases stayed unmatched. The chain's CDR3 is CASSRRLAATDTQYF. The CDR3 nucleotides read TGCGCCAGCAGCCGTCGCCTAGCGGCAACAGATACGCAGTATTTT.

This clone was seen just once. This chain uses TRBV7-2 with TRBJ1-1; D is possibly TRBD1 (5 bases). V dropped 3 bases and J dropped 5 bases, with 10 bases sitting between them. Germline assignment: CDR1 SGHTA and CDR2 FQGNSA. The CDR3 has 13 residues. The CDR3 sequence: CASSLYRTTEAFF. The CDR3 DNA reads as TGTGCCAGCAGCTTGTACAGGACGACTGAAGCTTTCTTT.

This chain joins TRBV11-2 and TRBJ2-3, with TRBD1 as a possible D gene (5 bases). V shed 4 bases and J shed 2 bases, with 16 bases lying between them. The germline V gene has CDR1 SGHAT and CDR2 FQNNGV. CDR3 length: 16 amino acids. The CDR3 reads CASSSPYRLATDTQYF. CDR3 nucleotide sequence: TGTGCCAGCAGCTCGCCCTACAGGTTAGCCACAGATACGCAGTATTTT.